This is a list of T cell receptor beta chains from one sample in a study of T cell repertoires in cytomegalovirus infection. TCRdb re-called the reads through MiXCR, storing one row per CDR3 protein. The sample yields some 700,000 distinct CDR3 sequences, 35% seen once. Sequenced sample: PBMCs. These receptor sequences come from a human donor in good health (CMV status not recorded). Some clones in this sample may be carry-over from other donors' samples. CDR3s include the opening cysteine and the closing phenylalanine or tryptophan. Fields, in order: clone size, D gene, V gene, CDR3 length, J gene, CDR3 DNA, CDR3 protein. The D gene is left open where the match is weak. For some rows the clone size is stated as once, few or many, or as a class when expanded; others skip it.

clone_size: NA; d_call: NA; v_call: TRBV6-2/TRBV6-3; cdr3_length: 15; j_call: TRBJ2-7; cdr3_nt: TGTGCCAGCAGTTACTCTACTAGCAGCTCCTACGAGCAGTACTTC; cdr3_aa: CASSYSTSSSYEQYF
clone_size: NA; d_call: NA; v_call: TRBV28; cdr3_length: 14; j_call: TRBJ1-2; cdr3_nt: TGTGCCAGCAGTTTACCCCCCCCGGTGGGGGGCTACACCTTC; cdr3_aa: CASSLPPPVGGYTF
clone_size: NA; d_call: TRBD1; v_call: TRBV28; cdr3_length: 15; j_call: TRBJ2-2; cdr3_nt: TGTGCCAGCAGTTTAACGACAGGGTGGACCGGGGAGCTGTTTTTT; cdr3_aa: CASSLTTGWTGELFF
clone_size: many; d_call: TRBD1; v_call: TRBV7-6; cdr3_length: 16; j_call: TRBJ2-3; cdr3_nt: TGTGCCAGCAGCTTATCAAGGACAGGACCCAAGGATACGCAGTATTTT; cdr3_aa: CASSLSRTGPKDTQYF
clone_size: many; d_call: TRBD2; v_call: TRBV7-2; cdr3_length: 15; j_call: TRBJ2-1; cdr3_nt: TGTGCCAGCAGCCCTGTAGCGGGAAACTACAATGAGCAGTTCTTC; cdr3_aa: CASSPVAGNYNEQFF
clone_size: few; d_call: NA; v_call: TRBV12-3/TRBV12-4; cdr3_length: 15; j_call: TRBJ2-6; cdr3_nt: TGTGCCAGCAGCCGCTTTGGGGTTGGGGCCAACGTCCTGACTTTC; cdr3_aa: CASSRFGVGANVLTF
clone_size: NA; d_call: NA; v_call: TRBV6-1; cdr3_length: 12; j_call: TRBJ1-1; cdr3_nt: TGTGCCAGCACCCCGATAGAGGCTAAAGCTTTCTTT; cdr3_aa: CASTPIEAKAFF
clone_size: NA; d_call: TRBD1; v_call: TRBV5-4; cdr3_length: 13; j_call: TRBJ2-1; cdr3_nt: TGTGCCAGCAGCGTCGGACAGGGAGGTGAGCAGTTCTTC; cdr3_aa: CASSVGQGGEQFF
clone_size: NA; d_call: TRBD2; v_call: TRBV7-9; cdr3_length: 19; j_call: TRBJ2-4; cdr3_nt: TGTGCCAGCAGCTTCAATACAGCGGGAGGTTCCTTAGCCAAAAACATTCAGTACTTC; cdr3_aa: CASSFNTAGGSLAKNIQYF
clone_size: few; d_call: NA; v_call: TRBV11-2; cdr3_length: 14; j_call: TRBJ1-2; cdr3_nt: TGTGCCAGCAGCTTAGAGGCCTCGCTACATGGCTACACCTTC; cdr3_aa: CASSLEASLHGYTF
clone_size: many; d_call: NA; v_call: TRBV7-2; cdr3_length: 12; j_call: TRBJ1-5; cdr3_nt: TGTGCCAGCAGCTTAGCGAATCAGCCCCAGCATTTT; cdr3_aa: CASSLANQPQHF
clone_size: NA; d_call: NA; v_call: TRBV25-1; cdr3_length: 15; j_call: TRBJ1-2; cdr3_nt: TGTGCCAGCAGTGAATTAGGCAGGGGCGACTATGGCTACACCTTC; cdr3_aa: CASSELGRGDYGYTF
clone_size: many; d_call: NA; v_call: TRBV7-8; cdr3_length: 14; j_call: TRBJ1-5; cdr3_nt: TGTGCCAGCAGTCATCCGGGGGGCAGACAGCCCCAGCATTTT; cdr3_aa: CASSHPGGRQPQHF
clone_size: NA; d_call: TRBD1; v_call: TRBV28; cdr3_length: 18; j_call: TRBJ2-1; cdr3_nt: TGTGCCAGCAGTGTAAAGACAGGGTCGCTAAGTACCTACAATGAGCAGTTCTTC; cdr3_aa: CASSVKTGSLSTYNEQFF
clone_size: many; d_call: NA; v_call: TRBV12-3/TRBV12-4; cdr3_length: 13; j_call: TRBJ1-1; cdr3_nt: TGTGCCAGCAGTTTAGCTGGGCGTACTGAAGCTTTCTTT; cdr3_aa: CASSLAGRTEAFF
clone_size: few; d_call: NA; v_call: TRBV6-6; cdr3_length: 13; j_call: TRBJ2-7; cdr3_nt: TGTGCCAGCACTTGGACCGAAACCTACGAGCAGTACTTC; cdr3_aa: CASTWTETYEQYF
clone_size: many; d_call: TRBD2; v_call: TRBV7-2; cdr3_length: 16; j_call: TRBJ2-5; cdr3_nt: TGTGCCAGCAGCCCCCGACTAGCGGGGGGGTTGGAGACCCAGTACTTC; cdr3_aa: CASSPRLAGGLETQYF
clone_size: NA; d_call: NA; v_call: TRBV12-3/TRBV12-4; cdr3_length: 15; j_call: TRBJ1-1; cdr3_nt: TGTGCCAGCAGTTTAGGGGGGGGGGGCCTGACTGAAGCTTTCTTT; cdr3_aa: CASSLGGGGLTEAFF
clone_size: NA; d_call: TRBD1; v_call: TRBV7-9; cdr3_length: 16; j_call: TRBJ2-7; cdr3_nt: TGTGCCAGCAGCTACCCGGCAGGGGGACGAGCCTACGAGCAGTACTTC; cdr3_aa: CASSYPAGGRAYEQYF
clone_size: NA; d_call: NA; v_call: TRBV5-4; cdr3_length: 15; j_call: TRBJ2-3; cdr3_nt: TGTGCCAGCAGCCGGGCAGTGGGGTCTCCAGATACGCAGTATTTT; cdr3_aa: CASSRAVGSPDTQYF
clone_size: NA; d_call: NA; v_call: TRBV15; cdr3_length: 14; j_call: TRBJ2-5; cdr3_nt: TGTGCCACCAGCCAGAGGACCCCCCAAGAGACCCAGTACTTC; cdr3_aa: CATSQRTPQETQYF
clone_size: few; d_call: TRBD2; v_call: TRBV7-8; cdr3_length: 15; j_call: TRBJ2-5; cdr3_nt: TGTGCCAGCAGCCCAAAAGCGGGGGAACAAGAGACCCAGTACTTC; cdr3_aa: CASSPKAGEQETQYF
clone_size: NA; d_call: TRBD2; v_call: TRBV15; cdr3_length: 17; j_call: TRBJ2-1; cdr3_nt: TGTGCCACCAGCAGAGATTCGTCGAGCGGGAGGGTAAATGAGCAGTTCTTC; cdr3_aa: CATSRDSSSGRVNEQFF
clone_size: few; d_call: TRBD2; v_call: TRBV7-2; cdr3_length: 17; j_call: TRBJ2-3; cdr3_nt: TGTGCCAGCAGCCCAGCTGGGAGCGGGAGTGGGTCGGATACGCAGTATTTT; cdr3_aa: CASSPAGSGSGSDTQYF
clone_size: NA; d_call: NA; v_call: TRBV6-1; cdr3_length: 16; j_call: TRBJ1-3; cdr3_nt: TGTGCCAGCTCACTTCAGGGCCCCGGCTCTGGAAACACCATATATTTT; cdr3_aa: CASSLQGPGSGNTIYF